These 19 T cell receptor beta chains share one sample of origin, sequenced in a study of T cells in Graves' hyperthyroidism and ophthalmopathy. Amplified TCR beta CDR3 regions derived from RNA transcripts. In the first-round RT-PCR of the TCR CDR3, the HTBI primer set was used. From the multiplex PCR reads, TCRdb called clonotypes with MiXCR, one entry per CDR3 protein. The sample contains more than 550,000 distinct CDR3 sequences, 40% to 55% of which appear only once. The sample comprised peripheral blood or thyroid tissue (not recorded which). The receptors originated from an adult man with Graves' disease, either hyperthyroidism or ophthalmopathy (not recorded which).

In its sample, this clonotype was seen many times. This CDR3 reads CSAATGTGVSGYTF. CDR3 sequence (DNA): TGCAGCGCTGCAACCGGGACAGGGGTATCTGGCTACACCTTC. The gene calls are TRBV29-1 and TRBJ1-2; 10 nucleotides line up with TRBD1. V shed 7 bases and J 7 bases; nucleotides not matched to a gene: 12. The length of the CDR3 is 14 residues. Germline values: CDR1 SQVTM, CDR2 ANQGSEA.

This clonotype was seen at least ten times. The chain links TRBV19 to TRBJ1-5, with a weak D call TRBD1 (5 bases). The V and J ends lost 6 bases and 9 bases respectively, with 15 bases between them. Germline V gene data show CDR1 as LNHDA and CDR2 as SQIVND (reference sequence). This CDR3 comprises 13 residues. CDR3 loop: CASSDSGESPQHF. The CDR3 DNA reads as TGTGCCAGTAGCGACAGCGGTGAGTCGCCCCAGCATTTT.

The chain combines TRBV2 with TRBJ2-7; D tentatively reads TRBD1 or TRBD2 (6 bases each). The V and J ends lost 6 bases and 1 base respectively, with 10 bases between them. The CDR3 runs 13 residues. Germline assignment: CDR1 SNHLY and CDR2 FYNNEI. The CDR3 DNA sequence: TGTGCCAGCAGGGGGGCGGGATCCTACGAGCAGTACTTC. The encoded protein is CASRGAGSYEQYF.

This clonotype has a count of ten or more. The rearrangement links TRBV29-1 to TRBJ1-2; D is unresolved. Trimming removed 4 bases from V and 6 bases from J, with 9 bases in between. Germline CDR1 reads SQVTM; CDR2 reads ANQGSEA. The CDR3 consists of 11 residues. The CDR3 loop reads CSVGRADGYTF. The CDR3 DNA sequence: TGCAGCGTTGGGAGGGCAGATGGCTACACCTTC.

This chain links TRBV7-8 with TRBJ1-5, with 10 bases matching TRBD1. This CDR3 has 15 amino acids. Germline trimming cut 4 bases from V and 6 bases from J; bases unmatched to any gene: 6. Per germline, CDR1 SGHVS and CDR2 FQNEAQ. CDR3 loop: CASSYQTGGIQPQHF. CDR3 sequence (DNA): TGTGCCAGCAGCTACCAGACAGGGGGCATTCAGCCCCAGCATTTT.

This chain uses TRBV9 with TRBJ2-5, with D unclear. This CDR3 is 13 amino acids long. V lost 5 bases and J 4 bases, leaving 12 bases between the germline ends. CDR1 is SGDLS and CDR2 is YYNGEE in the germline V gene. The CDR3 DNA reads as TGTGCCAGCAGTGCCTGGGTCGGAGAGACCCAGTACTTC. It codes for CASSAWVGETQYF.

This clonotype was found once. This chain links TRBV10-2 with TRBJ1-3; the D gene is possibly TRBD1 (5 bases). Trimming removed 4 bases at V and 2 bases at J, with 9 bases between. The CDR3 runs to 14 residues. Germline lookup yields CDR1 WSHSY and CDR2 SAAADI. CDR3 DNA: TGCGCCAGCAGTGGGGGGGGTACTGGAAACACCATATATTTT. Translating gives CASSGGGTGNTIYF.

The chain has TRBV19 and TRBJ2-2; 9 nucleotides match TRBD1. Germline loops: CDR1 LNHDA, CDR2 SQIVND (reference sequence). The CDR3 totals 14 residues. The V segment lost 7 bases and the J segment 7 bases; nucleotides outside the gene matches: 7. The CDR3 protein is CASIEQGASGELFF. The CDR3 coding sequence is TGTGCCAGTATCGAACAGGGGGCTAGCGGGGAGCTGTTTTTT.

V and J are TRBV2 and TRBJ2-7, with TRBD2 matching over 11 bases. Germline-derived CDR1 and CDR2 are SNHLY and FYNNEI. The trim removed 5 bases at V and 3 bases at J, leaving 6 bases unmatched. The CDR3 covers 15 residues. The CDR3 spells CASSWSTSGNYEQYF. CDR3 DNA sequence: TGTGCCAGCAGTTGGTCGACTAGCGGGAACTACGAGCAGTACTTC.

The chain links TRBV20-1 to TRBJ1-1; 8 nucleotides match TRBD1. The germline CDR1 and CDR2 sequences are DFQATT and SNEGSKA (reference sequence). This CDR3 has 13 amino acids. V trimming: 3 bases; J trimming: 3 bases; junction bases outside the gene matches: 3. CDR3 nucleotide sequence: TGCAGTGCTAGTCTGGACAGGGACACTGAAGCTTTCTTT. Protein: CSASLDRDTEAFF.

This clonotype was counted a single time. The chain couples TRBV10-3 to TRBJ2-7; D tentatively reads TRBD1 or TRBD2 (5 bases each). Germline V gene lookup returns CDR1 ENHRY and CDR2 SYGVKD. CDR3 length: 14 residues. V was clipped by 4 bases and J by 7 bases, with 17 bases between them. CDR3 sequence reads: CAISAGARTGEQYF. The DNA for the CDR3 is TGTGCCATCAGTGCCGGGGCGCGGACCGGGGAGCAGTACTTC.

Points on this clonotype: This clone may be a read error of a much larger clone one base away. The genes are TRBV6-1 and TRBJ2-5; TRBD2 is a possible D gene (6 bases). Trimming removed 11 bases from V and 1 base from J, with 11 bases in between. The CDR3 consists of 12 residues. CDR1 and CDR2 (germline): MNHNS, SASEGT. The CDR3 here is CASAGSQETQYF. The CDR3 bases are TGTGCCTCCGCGGGGTCCCAAGAGACCCAGTACTTC.

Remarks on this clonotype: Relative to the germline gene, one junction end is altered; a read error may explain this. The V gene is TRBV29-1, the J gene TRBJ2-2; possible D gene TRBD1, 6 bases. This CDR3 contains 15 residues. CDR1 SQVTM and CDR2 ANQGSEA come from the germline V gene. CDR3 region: CASSLRTVPTGELFF. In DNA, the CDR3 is TGTGCCAGCAGTTTGAGGACAGTCCCAACCGGGGAGCTGTTTTTT.

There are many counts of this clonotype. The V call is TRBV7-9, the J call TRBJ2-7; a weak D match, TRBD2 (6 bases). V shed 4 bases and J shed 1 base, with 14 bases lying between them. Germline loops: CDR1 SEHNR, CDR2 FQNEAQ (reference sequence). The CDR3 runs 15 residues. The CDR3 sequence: CASSSDLANSYEQYF. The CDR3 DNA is TGTGCCAGCAGCTCGGACCTAGCGAATTCCTACGAGCAGTACTTC.

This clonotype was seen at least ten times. The CDR3 nucleotides read TGTGCCAGCAGCGGCCGGGACAGCTCCTACGAGCAGTACTTC. It specifies CASSGRDSSYEQYF. The chain recombines TRBV9 with TRBJ2-7; TRBD1 aligns across 7 bases. J lost 0 bases, V lost 3 bases, and 3 bases had no gene match. The germline gives CDR1 SGDLS, CDR2 YYNGEE. The CDR3 spans 14 residues.

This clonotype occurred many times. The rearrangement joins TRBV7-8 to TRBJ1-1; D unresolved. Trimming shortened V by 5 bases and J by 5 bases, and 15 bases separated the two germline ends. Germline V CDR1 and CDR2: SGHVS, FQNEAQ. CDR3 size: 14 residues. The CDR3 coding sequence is TGTGCCAGCAGCCCTATGGGAAAGACTACTGAAGCTTTCTTT. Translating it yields CASSPMGKTTEAFF.

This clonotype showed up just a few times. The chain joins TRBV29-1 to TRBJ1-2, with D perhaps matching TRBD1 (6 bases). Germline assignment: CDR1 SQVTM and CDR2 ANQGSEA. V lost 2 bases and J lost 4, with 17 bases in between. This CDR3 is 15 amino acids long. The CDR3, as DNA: TGCAGCGTTGAACGAGCGGGGGCGGCCGCCTATGGCTACACCTTC. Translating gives CSVERAGAAAYGYTF.

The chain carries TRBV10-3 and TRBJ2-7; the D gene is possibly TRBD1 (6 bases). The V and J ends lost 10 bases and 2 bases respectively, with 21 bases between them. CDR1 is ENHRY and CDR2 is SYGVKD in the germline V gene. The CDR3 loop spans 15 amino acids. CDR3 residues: CASMRARQGTYEQYF. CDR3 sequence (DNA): TGTGCCAGCATGCGTGCCCGCCAGGGGACCTACGAGCAGTACTTC.

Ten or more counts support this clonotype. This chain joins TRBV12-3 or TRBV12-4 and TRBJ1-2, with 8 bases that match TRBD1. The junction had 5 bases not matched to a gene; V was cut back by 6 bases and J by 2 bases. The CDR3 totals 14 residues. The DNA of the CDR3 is TGTGCCAGCAGCAGGACAGGGCCAAACTATGGCTACACCTTC. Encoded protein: CASSRTGPNYGYTF.